What follows describes a single T cell receptor beta chain. The antigen is undetermined. At one end, the junction sequence differs from germline, possibly due to a read error. This record belongs to a study of radiotherapy plus CTLA-4 blockade in lung cancer. Study details: Objective responses were seen in around 20% of patients, disease control in approximately 30%. Study-wide results and limits: There was expansion of tumor-derived TCR clones in blood after radiotherapy plus ipilimumab.

In germline, CDR1 is SGHKS, CDR2 YYEKEE (reference sequence). This CDR3 region has 11 residues. Only in-frame clones appear in the TCRdb table, and some are missing; sequencing was by immunoSEQ multiplex PCR. The sample includes fewer than 100,000 clones, roughly four fifths of them seen just once. The sample was peripheral blood, taken from a patient treated with radiotherapy plus ipilimumab. This TCR came from a human donor with non-small cell lung cancer who had stable disease on radiotherapy plus ipilimumab. The rearrangement uses TRBV5-5 and TRBJ2-3, with D unclear. The CDR3: CASSLERKPDF. CDR3 coding DNA: TGTGCCAGCAGCTTGGAGCGTAAACCGGATTTT.